The clone carrying this T cell receptor beta chain came up many times. Its specificity is unknown. Primers for the PCR totalled 60 Vbeta and 13 Jbeta. Clones were sequenced by immunoSEQ multiplex PCR, and TCRdb holds only the in-frame ones, with some missing. The data contain over 130,000 clones, 75% to 85% of them singletons. The CDR3 length is 13 residues. Deletions cut 8 bases from V and 0 bases from J, with 11 bases between. In germline, CDR1 is SGHNT, CDR2 YYREEE (reference sequence). The data stem from a study of cytomegalovirus exposure and HLA in healthy donors. About the study: Across roughly 400 genotyped donors, 81% landed in the Caucasian-associated ancestry cluster. Findings and limits, study-wide: Later on, an analysis tied around 17,000 TCR beta sequences to HLA alleles at 0.05 false discovery rate. A later analysis reportedly found fewer N-insertions in an Asian-associated ancestry cluster than the roughly 680-donor mean. The classifier reportedly diagnosed cytomegalovirus status with high specificity and sensitivity.

Source material: PBMCs. This chain uses TRBV5-4 with TRBJ1-1; a weak D match, TRBD1 (5 bases). This sequence was found in a man in his fifties or sixties in good health and CMV-seronegative. In DNA form, the CDR3 reads TGTGCCAGTAGACAGATTATGAACACTGAAGCTTTCTTT. This codes for CASRQIMNTEAFF.